The following is a TCR beta chain sequence with its context. Its antigen is as yet unknown. Germline V gene sequence: CDR1 MDHEN, CDR2 SYDVKM. This CDR3 has 15 residues. V lost 5 bases to trimming and J lost 3 bases; unmatched junction nucleotides: 9. Generated by immunoSEQ multiplex PCR, the TCRdb table keeps only in-frame clones and is missing some. The top ten clones hold over 6% of a sample with under 140,000 clones, 85% to 95% of them seen once. This record belongs to a study of T cell responses to AZD1222 COVID-19 vaccine. Study results and limitations: Of the AZD1222 recipients, only five to seven were seropositive at baseline.

Sequenced here: peripheral blood, sampled on day 0 of AZD1222 vaccination. The clonotype comes from an adult in good health. V usage is TRBV28 and J usage is TRBJ1-1; 7 nucleotides match TRBD1. The CDR3 reads CASSIGGSGYTEAFF. CDR3 coding DNA: TGTGCCAGCAGTATAGGGGGCTCCGGGTACACTGAAGCTTTCTTT.